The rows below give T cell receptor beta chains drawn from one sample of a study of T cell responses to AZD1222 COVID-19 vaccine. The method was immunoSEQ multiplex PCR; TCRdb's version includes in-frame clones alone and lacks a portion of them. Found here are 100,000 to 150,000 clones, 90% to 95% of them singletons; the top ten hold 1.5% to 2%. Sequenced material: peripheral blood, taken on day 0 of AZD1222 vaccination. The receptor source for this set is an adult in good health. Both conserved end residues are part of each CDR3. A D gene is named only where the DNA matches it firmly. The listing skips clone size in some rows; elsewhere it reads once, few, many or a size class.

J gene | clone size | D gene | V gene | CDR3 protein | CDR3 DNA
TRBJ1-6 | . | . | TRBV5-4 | CASSPGSAGTLHF | TGTGCCAGCAGCCCGGGATCTGCAGGGACCCTCCACTTT
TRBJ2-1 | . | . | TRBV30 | CAWSVRDNEQFF | TGTGCCTGGAGTGTACGGGACAATGAGCAGTTCTTC
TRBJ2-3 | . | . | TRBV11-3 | CASSYSGSTDTQYF | TGTGCCAGCAGCTATAGCGGAAGCACAGATACGCAGTATTTT
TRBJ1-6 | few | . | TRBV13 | CASRSKGSPLHF | TGTGCCAGCAGGTCCAAAGGGTCACCCCTCCACTTT
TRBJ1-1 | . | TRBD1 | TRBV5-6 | CASSHRTGWTEAFF | TGTGCCAGCAGCCACCGGACAGGGTGGACTGAAGCTTTCTTT
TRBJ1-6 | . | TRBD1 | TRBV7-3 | CASSPGQGGSPLHF | TGTGCCAGCAGCCCGGGACAGGGAGGGTCACCCCTCCACTTT
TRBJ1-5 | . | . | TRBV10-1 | CASSEPPRGSNQPQHF | TGCGCCAGCAGTGAGCCCCCCCGGGGGAGCAATCAGCCCCAGCATTTT
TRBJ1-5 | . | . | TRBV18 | CASSPERGLDNQPQHF | TGTGCCAGCTCACCGGAGCGAGGTTTGGACAATCAGCCCCAGCATTTT
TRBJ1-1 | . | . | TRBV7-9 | CASSPLSDRRTEAFF | TGTGCCAGCAGCCCCCTATCGGATCGCCGCACTGAAGCTTTCTTT
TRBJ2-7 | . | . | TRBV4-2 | CASSPLLARKSSYEQYF | TGTGCCAGCAGCCCTCTTTTAGCGCGAAAATCCTCCTACGAGCAGTACTTC
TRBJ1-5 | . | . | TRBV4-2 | CASSQDAPRQPQHF | TGTGCCAGCAGCCAAGACGCCCCACGTCAGCCCCAGCATTTT
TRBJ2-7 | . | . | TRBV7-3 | CASSTTRSSYEQYF | TGTGCCAGCAGCACCACACGGAGCTCCTACGAGCAGTACTTC
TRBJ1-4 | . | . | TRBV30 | CALKGLTNEKLFF | TGTGCGCTTAAGGGGCTAACTAATGAAAAACTGTTTTTT
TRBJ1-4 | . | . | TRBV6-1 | CASSDRGWEEKLFF | TGTGCCAGCAGTGACCGGGGGTGGGAAGAAAAACTGTTTTTT
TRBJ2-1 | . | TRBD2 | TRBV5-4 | CASSLGSGISYNEQFF | TGTGCCAGCAGCTTGGGAAGCGGGATCAGCTACAATGAGCAGTTCTTC